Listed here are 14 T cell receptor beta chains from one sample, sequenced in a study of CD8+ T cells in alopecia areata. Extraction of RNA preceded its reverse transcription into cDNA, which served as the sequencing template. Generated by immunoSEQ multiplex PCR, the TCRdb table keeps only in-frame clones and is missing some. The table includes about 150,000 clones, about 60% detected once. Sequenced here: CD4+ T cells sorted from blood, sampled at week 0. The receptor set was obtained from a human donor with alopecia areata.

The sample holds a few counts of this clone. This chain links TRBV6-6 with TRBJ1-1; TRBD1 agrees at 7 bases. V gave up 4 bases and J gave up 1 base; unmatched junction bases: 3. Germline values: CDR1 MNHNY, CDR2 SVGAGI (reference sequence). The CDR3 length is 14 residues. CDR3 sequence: CASSSGTANTEAFF. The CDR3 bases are TGTGCCAGCAGTTCAGGGACAGCGAACACTGAAGCTTTCTTT.

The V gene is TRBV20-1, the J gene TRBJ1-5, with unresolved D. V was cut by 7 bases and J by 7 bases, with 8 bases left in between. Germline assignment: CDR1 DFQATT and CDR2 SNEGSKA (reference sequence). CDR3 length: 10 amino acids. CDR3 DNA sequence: TGCAGTGACTTACAACAGCCCCAGCATTTT. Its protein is CSDLQQPQHF.

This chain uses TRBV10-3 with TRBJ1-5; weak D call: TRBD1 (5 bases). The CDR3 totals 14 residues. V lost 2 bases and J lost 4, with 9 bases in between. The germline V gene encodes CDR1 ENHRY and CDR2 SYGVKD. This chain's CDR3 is CAISEVPGNQPQHF. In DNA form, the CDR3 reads TGTGCCATCAGTGAGGTTCCAGGGAATCAGCCCCAGCATTTT.

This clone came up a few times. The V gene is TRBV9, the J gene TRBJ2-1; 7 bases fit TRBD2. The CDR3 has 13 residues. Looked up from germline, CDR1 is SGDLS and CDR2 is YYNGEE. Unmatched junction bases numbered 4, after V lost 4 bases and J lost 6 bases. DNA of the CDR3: TGTGCCAGCAGCACCCGACTAGCCAATGAGCAGTTCTTC. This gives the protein CASSTRLANEQFF.

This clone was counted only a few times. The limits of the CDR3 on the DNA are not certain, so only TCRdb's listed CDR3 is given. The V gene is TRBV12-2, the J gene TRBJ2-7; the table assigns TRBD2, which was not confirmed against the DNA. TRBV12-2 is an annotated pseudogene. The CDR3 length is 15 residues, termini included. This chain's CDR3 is CASRLWASGTYEQYF.

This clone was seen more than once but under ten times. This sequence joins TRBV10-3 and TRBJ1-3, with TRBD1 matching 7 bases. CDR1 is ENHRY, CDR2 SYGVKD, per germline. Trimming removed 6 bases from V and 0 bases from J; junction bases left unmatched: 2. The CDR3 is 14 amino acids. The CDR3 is CAISGTDSGNTIYF. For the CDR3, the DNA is TGTGCCATCAGCGGGACAGACTCTGGAAACACCATATATTTT.

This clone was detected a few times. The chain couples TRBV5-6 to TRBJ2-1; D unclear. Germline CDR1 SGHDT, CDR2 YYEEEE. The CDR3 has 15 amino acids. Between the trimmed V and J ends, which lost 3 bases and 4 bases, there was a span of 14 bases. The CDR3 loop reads CASSSRDGQYNEQFF. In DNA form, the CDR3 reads TGTGCCAGCAGCTCACGTGACGGGCAGTACAATGAGCAGTTCTTC.

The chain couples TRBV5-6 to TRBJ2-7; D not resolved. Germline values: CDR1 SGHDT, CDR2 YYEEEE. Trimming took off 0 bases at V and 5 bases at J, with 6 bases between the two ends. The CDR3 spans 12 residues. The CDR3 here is CASSLVVHEQYF. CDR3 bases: TGTGCCAGCAGCTTGGTGGTCCACGAGCAGTACTTC.

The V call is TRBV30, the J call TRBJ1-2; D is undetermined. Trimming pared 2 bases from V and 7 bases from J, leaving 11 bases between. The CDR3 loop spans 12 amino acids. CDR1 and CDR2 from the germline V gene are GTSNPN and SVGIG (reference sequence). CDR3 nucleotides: TGTGCCTGGAGTCCATGGGGAGTTGGCTACACCTTC. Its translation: CAWSPWGVGYTF.

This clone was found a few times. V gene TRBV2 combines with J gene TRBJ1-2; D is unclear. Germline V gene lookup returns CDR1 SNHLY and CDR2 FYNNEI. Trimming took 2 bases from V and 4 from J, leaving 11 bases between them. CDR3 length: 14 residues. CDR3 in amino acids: CASSEQEVGYGYTF. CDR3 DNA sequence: TGTGCCAGCAGTGAACAAGAGGTTGGCTATGGCTACACCTTC.

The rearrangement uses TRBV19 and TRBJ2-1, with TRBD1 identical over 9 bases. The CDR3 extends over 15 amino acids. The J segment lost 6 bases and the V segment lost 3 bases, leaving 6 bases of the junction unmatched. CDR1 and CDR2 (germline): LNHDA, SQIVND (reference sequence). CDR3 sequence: CASSIPGTGLNEQFF. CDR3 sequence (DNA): TGTGCCAGTAGTATCCCCGGGACAGGGCTCAATGAGCAGTTCTTC.

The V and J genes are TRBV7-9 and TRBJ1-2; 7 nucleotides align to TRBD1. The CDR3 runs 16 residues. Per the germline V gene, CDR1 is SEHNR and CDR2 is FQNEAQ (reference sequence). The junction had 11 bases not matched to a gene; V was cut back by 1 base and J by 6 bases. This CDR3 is CASSLVGPTGLDGYTF. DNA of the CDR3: TGTGCCAGCAGCTTAGTGGGGCCGACAGGGTTGGATGGCTACACCTTC.

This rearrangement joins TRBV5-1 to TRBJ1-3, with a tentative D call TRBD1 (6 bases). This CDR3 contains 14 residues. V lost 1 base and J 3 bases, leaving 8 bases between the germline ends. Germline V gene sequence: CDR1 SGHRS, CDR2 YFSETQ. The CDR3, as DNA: TGCGCCAGCAGCTTGACAGGGAGTGGAAACACCATATATTTT. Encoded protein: CASSLTGSGNTIYF.

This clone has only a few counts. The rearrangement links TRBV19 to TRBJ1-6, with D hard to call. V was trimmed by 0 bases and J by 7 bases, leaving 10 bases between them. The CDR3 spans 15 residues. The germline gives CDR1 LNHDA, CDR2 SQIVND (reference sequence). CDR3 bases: TGTGCCAGTAGTATAGATCTGCCGCCGAATTCACCCCTCCACTTT. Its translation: CASSIDLPPNSPLHF.